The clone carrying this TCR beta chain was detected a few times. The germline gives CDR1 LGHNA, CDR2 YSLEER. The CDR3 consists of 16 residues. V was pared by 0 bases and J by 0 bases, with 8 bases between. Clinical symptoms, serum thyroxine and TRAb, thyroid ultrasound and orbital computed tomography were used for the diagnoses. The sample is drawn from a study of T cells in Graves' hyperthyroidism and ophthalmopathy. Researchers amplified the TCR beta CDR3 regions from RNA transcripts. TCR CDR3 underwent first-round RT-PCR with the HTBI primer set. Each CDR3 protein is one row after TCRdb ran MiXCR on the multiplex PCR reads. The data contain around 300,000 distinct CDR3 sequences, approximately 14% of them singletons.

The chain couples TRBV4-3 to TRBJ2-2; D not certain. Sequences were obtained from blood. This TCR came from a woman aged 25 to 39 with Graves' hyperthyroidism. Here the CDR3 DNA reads TGCGCCAGCAGCCAAGAAGCGCCGACGAACACCGGGGAGCTGTTTTTT. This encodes CASSQEAPTNTGELFF.